This passage covers 26 T cell receptor beta chains from one sample sequenced in a study of blood T cell repertoires in COVID-19 (dated by TCRdb to 2020 to 2021). The method was the immunoSEQ multiplex PCR assay. In its TCRdb copy, this immuneACCESS table keeps in-frame sequences only and misses some clones. Where compared with another copy, unresolved V genes explain less than half of these, and the others have no known cause. In this sample the table shows nearly 350,000 clones, around nine tenths of which occur a single time. The ten largest account for under 3.5% of the sample. The specimen sequenced was peripheral blood. These receptors were taken from a woman younger than 30 who had recovered from COVID-19.

DNA of the CDR3: TGTGCCAGCAGTGACGGGTCCAGGGGGAAGACCCAGTACTTC. This gives the protein CASSDGSRGKTQYF. The V and J genes are TRBV2 and TRBJ2-5, with 7 bases aligning to TRBD1. The V gene's germline CDR1 is SNHLY and CDR2 FYNNEI. The CDR3 spans 14 residues. V shed 3 bases, J shed 6 bases, and the junction held 7 bases outside the gene matches. Variable domain in full (rest from reference TRBV2 and TRBJ2-5): EPEVTQTPSHQVTQMGQEVILRCVPISNHLYFYWYRQILGQKVEFLVSFYNNEISEKSEIFDDQFSVERPDGSNFTLKIRSTKLEDSAMYFCASSDGSRGKTQYFGPGTRLLVL.

The chain carries TRBV6-7 and TRBJ2-2, with TRBD1 as a possible D gene (6 bases). TRBV6-7 is flagged as an ORF with uncertain function. The CDR3 is 20 residues long. The V end was cut by 6 bases, the J end by 0 bases, with 26 bases between. CDR3 amino acids: CASSFPGNSGTYANTGELFF. For the CDR3, the DNA is TGTGCCAGCAGCTTCCCGGGAAACTCCGGGACATACGCGAACACCGGGGAGCTGTTTTTT.

The chain uses TRBV7-6 and TRBJ1-4; 7 bases are a match to TRBD1. Germline V lookup: CDR1 SGHVS, CDR2 FNYEAQ. CDR3 length: 16 amino acids. V lost 0 bases, J lost 7 bases, and 8 bases stayed unmatched. The CDR3 loop reads CASSLAPNRGSEKLFF. The CDR3 bases are TGTGCCAGCAGCTTAGCGCCCAACAGGGGAAGTGAAAAACTGTTTTTT.

The sample holds one count of this clone. The chain combines TRBV29-1 with TRBJ2-3, with TRBD1 matching over 9 bases. CDR3 length: 15 amino acids. Per the germline V gene, CDR1 is SQVTM and CDR2 is ANQGSEA. The V gene end was trimmed by 3 bases and the J gene end by 4 bases; junction bases not matched to a gene: 8. The DNA for the CDR3 is TGCAGCGTTGAGGGGGACAGGGTTAGATCAGATACGCAGTATTTT. Translated, it gives CSVEGDRVRSDTQYF.

This clone was recorded only once. DNA of the CDR3: TGTGCCAGCAGCTTAGTAATCGGGGGATCTGGAAACACCATATATTTT. It is translated as CASSLVIGGSGNTIYF. V and J are TRBV7-9 and TRBJ1-3; possibly TRBD1 for D (5 bases). The V end lost 1 base, the J end lost 1 base, and 11 bases lay between the germline ends. CDR1 is SEHNR, CDR2 FQNEAQ, per germline (reference sequence). The CDR3 is made up of 16 amino acids.

V is TRBV10-3 and J is TRBJ2-1; TRBD1 matches at 7 bases. Germline V gives CDR1 ENHRY, CDR2 SYGVKD. The CDR3 runs to 15 residues. The V segment lost 4 bases and the J segment 4 bases; nucleotides outside the gene matches: 7. CDR3 DNA sequence: TGTGCCATCAGTGGGACCGGGACAGATTACAATGAGCAGTTCTTC. Its translation: CAISGTGTDYNEQFF.

The chain recombines TRBV7-9 with TRBJ1-1; 10 nucleotides align to TRBD1. The germline CDR1 and CDR2 sequences are SEHNR and FQNEAQ (reference sequence). V shed 5 bases and J 5 bases; nucleotides not matched to a gene: 8. This CDR3 spans 15 amino acids. The CDR3 region has the DNA TGTGCCAGCAGCGATCGCGGACAGGGGGGAACTGAAGCTTTCTTT. Translated, it gives CASSDRGQGGTEAFF.

The rearrangement links TRBV21-1 to TRBJ2-5; the table assigns TRBD1, which was not confirmed against the DNA. TRBV21-1 has pseudogene status. The CDR3 length is 17 residues. The CDR3 region has the DNA TGTGCCAGCAGCAAAGAGGGGTCGGGACAGTCGCAAGAGACCCAGTACTTC. This encodes CASSKEGSGQSQETQYF.

This clone has more than one count but fewer than ten. This rearrangement joins TRBV6-4 to TRBJ2-3; 7 bases align to TRBD1. Per germline, CDR1 MRHNA and CDR2 SNTAGT. This CDR3 spans 15 amino acids. Losses at the gene ends were 5 bases for V and 1 base for J; bases not matched to a gene: 6. The CDR3 spells CASSRTGEGTDTQYF. DNA of the CDR3: TGTGCCAGCAGTCGGACAGGCGAGGGCACAGATACGCAGTATTTT.

This rearrangement joins TRBV10-3 to TRBJ2-1, with 10 bases that match TRBD1. V lost 4 bases and J lost 6; bases outside the gene matches: 0. This CDR3 is 13 amino acids long. From germline, CDR1 is ENHRY and CDR2 SYGVKD. This chain's CDR3 is CAISGDRGNEQFF. The DNA of the CDR3 is TGTGCCATCAGTGGGGACAGGGGCAATGAGCAGTTCTTC.

V usage is TRBV18 and J usage is TRBJ1-2; TRBD1 might be the D (6 bases). This CDR3 has 18 amino acids. Germline V lookup: CDR1 KGHSH, CDR2 LQKENI. V was cut by 0 bases and J by 0 bases, with 17 bases left in between. The CDR3: CASSPPVMGAGANYGYTF. The CDR3 DNA is TGTGCCAGCTCACCACCGGTGATGGGGGCTGGGGCTAACTATGGCTACACCTTC.

This clone appeared once. V and J are TRBV27 and TRBJ1-1; 10 bases match TRBD1. CDR1 is MNHEY, CDR2 SMNVEV, per germline (reference sequence). J gave up 4 bases and V 5 bases, and 19 bases lay outside the gene matches. This CDR3 region has 19 residues. The CDR3 sequence is CASSPRQGARLLWSTEAFF. CDR3 in DNA: TGTGCCAGCAGTCCGCGACAGGGGGCGAGGTTGTTGTGGAGCACTGAAGCTTTCTTT.

The rearrangement uses TRBV7-2 and TRBJ2-5; D is unclear. The V end was cut by 1 base, the J end by 7 bases, with 13 bases between. CDR3 length: 14 amino acids. The V gene's germline CDR1 is SGHTA and CDR2 FQGNSA. The CDR3 protein is CASSLDGPVGTQYF. CDR3 DNA: TGTGCCAGCAGCTTAGATGGGCCCGTCGGGACCCAGTACTTC.

This sequence joins TRBV5-4 and TRBJ1-1; perhaps TRBD1 as D (6 bases). CDR1 and CDR2 from the germline V gene are SGHNT and YYREEE (reference sequence). V shed 2 bases and J shed 10 bases, with 18 bases lying between them. There are 14 residues in the CDR3. CDR3 bases: TGTGCCAGCAGCTTACTCCGAGGGGGTATTGGAGCTTTCTTT. Translation: CASSLLRGGIGAFF.

The chain couples TRBV5-4 to TRBJ1-1, with 8 nucleotides matching TRBD1. The V segment lost 5 bases and the J segment 4 bases; nucleotides outside the gene matches: 10. The CDR3 runs 15 residues. Germline values: CDR1 SGHNT, CDR2 YYREEE (reference sequence). This chain's CDR3 is CASSRGQGGGTEAFF. The CDR3, as DNA: TGTGCCAGCAGTCGCGGACAGGGAGGTGGCACTGAAGCTTTCTTT.

The chain carries TRBV11-3 and TRBJ2-3, with D perhaps matching TRBD2 (6 bases). Trimming took off 6 bases at V and 4 bases at J, with 20 bases between the two ends. The CDR3 contains 16 residues. Germline values: CDR1 SGHNT, CDR2 YENEEA. In DNA form, the CDR3 reads TGTGCCAGCAGTCCCAGACTAGAAAAGCGGGCAGATACGCAGTATTTT. Amino acids: CASSPRLEKRADTQYF.

This chain joins TRBV19 and TRBJ1-2, with 7 bases identical to TRBD1. Germline V gene data show CDR1 as LNHDA and CDR2 as SQIVND (reference sequence). V gave up 7 bases and J gave up 1 base; unmatched junction bases: 15. The CDR3 length is 17 residues. The CDR3: CASTPRHGGQNNYGYTF. The CDR3 DNA is TGTGCCAGTACTCCCCGCCACGGGGGACAGAATAACTATGGCTACACCTTC.

This chain uses TRBV5-4 with TRBJ2-7, with 8 bases matching TRBD2. Germline V gives CDR1 SGHNT, CDR2 YYREEE (reference sequence). Trimming took 2 bases from V and 3 from J; bases not matched to a gene: 4. This CDR3 region has 14 residues. In DNA form, the CDR3 reads TGTGCCAGCAGCTTAAGCGGGAGTATCTACGAGCAGTACGTC. Its protein is CASSLSGSIYEQYV.

V gene TRBV3-1 (or the pseudogene TRBV3-2) combines with J gene TRBJ2-5; 7 bases map to TRBD1. The V gene's germline CDR1 is LGHDT and CDR2 YNNKEL (reference sequence). The V and J ends lost 0 bases and 5 bases, in that order; junction bases with no gene match: 12. The CDR3 length is 17 residues. CDR3 in DNA: TGTGCCAGCAGCCAAGATCTTGCAAAGGGGGCGTATGAGACCCAGTACTTC. It codes for CASSQDLAKGAYETQYF.

The CDR3, as DNA: TGTGCCAGTAGTCCGGGATTTGATGGCTATGGCTACACCTTC. Amino acid sequence: CASSPGFDGYGYTF. The chain couples TRBV19 to TRBJ1-2; D gene unclear. The V gene lost 5 bases and the J gene lost 4 bases, with 14 bases spanning the gap. CDR3 size: 14 residues. The germline gives CDR1 LNHDA, CDR2 SQIVND (reference sequence). Full variable domain (outside the CDR3, taken from reference TRBV19 and TRBJ1-2): DGGITQSPKYLFRKEGQNVTLSCEQNLNHDAMYWYRQDPGQGLRLIYYSQIVNDFQKGDIAEGYSVSREKKESFPLTVTSAQKNPTAFYLCASSPGFDGYGYTFGSGTRLTVV.

The J gene is TRBJ2-5, the V gene TRBV19, with TRBD2 matching over 9 bases. V lost 6 bases to trimming and J lost 4 bases; unmatched junction nucleotides: 9. CDR3 length: 15 residues. Per germline, CDR1 LNHDA and CDR2 SQIVND (reference sequence). In DNA form, the CDR3 reads TGTGCCAGTAGGGACTTAGCGGGAGTTGGAGAGACCCAGTACTTC. This gives the protein CASRDLAGVGETQYF.

The V and J genes are TRBV30 and TRBJ2-1, with 12 positions matching TRBD2. There are 13 residues in the CDR3. Germline values: CDR1 GTSNPN, CDR2 SVGIG (reference sequence). This CDR3 reads CARTSGIRNEQFF. DNA of the CDR3: TGTGCTCGGACTAGCGGGATTCGGAATGAGCAGTTCTTC.

The chain carries TRBV11-2 and TRBJ1-1; 8 positions match TRBD1. The germline V gene has CDR1 SGHAT and CDR2 FQNNGV. The CDR3 is made up of 18 amino acids. The V gene end was trimmed by 1 base and the J gene end by 3 bases; junction bases not matched to a gene: 13. In DNA form, the CDR3 reads TGTGCCAGCAGCTTAGGGTTTAAGGCTACAGGGGGGGACACTGAAGCTTTCTTT. Amino acid sequence: CASSLGFKATGGDTEAFF.

This chain joins TRBV29-1 and TRBJ1-1; D not resolved. This CDR3 has 11 residues. The germline CDR1 and CDR2 sequences are SQVTM and ANQGSEA. Trimming removed 3 bases from V and 10 bases from J, with 12 bases in between. In DNA, the CDR3 is TGCAGCGTTGAGATCGGGCGGGTAGCTTTCTTT. It yields the protein CSVEIGRVAFF.

The rearrangement joins TRBV21-1 to TRBJ2-1; the table's D call TRBD2 went unverified against the DNA. TRBV21-1 is listed as a pseudogene. The CDR3 length is 15 residues. In DNA form, the CDR3 reads TGTGCCAGCATCTCGGGAGCGGGAGGGGGATATGAGCAGTTCTTC. Its translation: CASISGAGGGYEQFF.

The chain employs TRBV19 and TRBJ1-4; D gene ambiguous. V was trimmed by 8 bases and J by 8 bases, leaving 15 bases between them. The CDR3 extends over 13 amino acids. The germline gives CDR1 LNHDA, CDR2 SQIVND (reference sequence). The CDR3 protein is CASQTKKWEKLFF. DNA for the CDR3: TGTGCCAGTCAGACAAAAAAGTGGGAAAAACTGTTTTTT.